This TCR beta chain is from a study of shared clonotypes between healthy human individuals. Study-wide background: Each donor had three CD4 naive, three CD4 memory, two CD8 naive and one CD8 memory plate. Study-level findings and limits: Between a handful of donors, naive CD4 clonotypes were shared at a level of around 5.1%.

V dropped 2 bases and J dropped 6 bases, with 8 bases sitting between them. The CDR3 spans 13 residues. Germline loops: CDR1 MNHNY, CDR2 SVGAGI (reference sequence). DNA at 150 to 200 ng, approximately 30,000 T cell genomes, went into sorted-subset replicate PCRs. As handled by the study authors: Sequence data from immunoSEQ were junction-only and lacked quality scores; consequently, filtering differed. The table came from immunoSEQ multiplex PCR; TCRdb's copy has only in-frame clones and leaves some out. The D gene and trimming were derived from the DNA, and the V and J assignments and clone size from that table. The sample shows approximately 1,500,000 clones, about 96% of them seen only once. This clone has a single count. Its specificity is unknown.

Sequenced: naive CD4+ T cells sorted from blood. Subset in this sample: CD45RA+ positively selected. The TCR was taken from a man aged 30 to 39 in good health. The chain joins TRBV6-6 to TRBJ1-5; D is unresolved. CDR3 region: CASSYTATQPQHF. The CDR3 bases are TGTGCCAGCAGTTACACGGCGACTCAGCCCCAGCATTTT.